Below are 3 T cell receptor beta chains sequenced from a single sample in a study of early T cells in non-severe SARS-CoV-2 infection. MiXCR was run by TCRdb on the 5' RACE reads, yielding one entry per CDR3 protein. Here the sample spans 25,000 to 35,000 distinct CDR3 sequences, less than 6% being singletons. The sequencing sample was made of whole blood. The receptors derive from an adult who was a healthcare worker with PCR-confirmed SARS-CoV-2 infection or an uninfected control (not recorded which).

This clonotype has a handful of counts. The chain has TRBV18 and TRBJ2-2; 7 bases agree with TRBD1. Trimming cost V 0 bases and J 1 base; bases outside gene matches: 2. Germline values: CDR1 KGHSH, CDR2 LQKENI. This CDR3 has 16 amino acids. CDR3 protein: CASSPPGQKNTGELFF. In nucleotides, the CDR3 is TGTGCCAGCTCACCACCGGGACAGAAGAACACCGGGGAGCTGTTTTTT.

The table lists this clonotype with many counts. The chain employs TRBV29-1 and TRBJ1-1, with TRBD1 matching 9 bases. There are 17 residues in the CDR3. The junction had 14 bases not matched to a gene; V was cut back by 6 bases and J by 0 bases. Germline CDR1 reads SQVTM; CDR2 reads ANQGSEA. The CDR3 loop reads CSVAPRDREWLNTEAFF. In DNA form, the CDR3 reads TGCAGCGTCGCCCCCCGGGACAGGGAATGGTTGAACACTGAAGCTTTCTTT.

This clonotype was counted ten times or more. The chain is built from TRBV29-1 and TRBJ2-5, with unresolved D. This CDR3 region has 10 residues. With 7 bases removed from V and 2 bases from J, the gap between germline ends came to 5 bases. Germline V CDR1 and CDR2: SQVTM, ANQGSEA. The CDR3 sequence: CSGGQETQYF. The CDR3 DNA follows: TGCAGCGGGGGACAAGAGACCCAGTACTTC.